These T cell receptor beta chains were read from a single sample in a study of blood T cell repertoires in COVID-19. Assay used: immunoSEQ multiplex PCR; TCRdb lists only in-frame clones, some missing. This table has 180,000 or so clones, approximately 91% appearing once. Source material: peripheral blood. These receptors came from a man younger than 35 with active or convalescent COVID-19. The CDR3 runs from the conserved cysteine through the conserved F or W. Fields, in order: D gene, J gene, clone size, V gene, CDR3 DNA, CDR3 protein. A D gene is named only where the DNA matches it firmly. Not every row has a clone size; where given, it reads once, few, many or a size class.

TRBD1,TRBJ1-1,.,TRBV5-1,TGCGCCAGCAGCCAGGACAGGGGGAACACTGAAGCTTTCTTT,CASSQDRGNTEAFF
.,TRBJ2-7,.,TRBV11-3,TGTGCCAGCAGCCTTCGAAGCGGGTACGAGCAGTACTTC,CASSLRSGYEQYF
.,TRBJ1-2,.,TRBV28,TGTGCCAGCAGGGAAAGTTCGACAGACTATGGCTACACCTTC,CASRESSTDYGYTF
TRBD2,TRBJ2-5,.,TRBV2,TGTGCCAGCATATCGGGACTAGCGGGACTTGAGACCCAGTACTTC,CASISGLAGLETQYF
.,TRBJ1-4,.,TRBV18,TGTGCCAGCTCACCAGGGGGCGGAGAAAAACTGTTTTTT,CASSPGGGEKLFF
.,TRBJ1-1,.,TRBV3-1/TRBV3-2,TGTGCCAGCAGCCAAGATTCGCCGGGGTCGAACACTGAAGCTTTCTTT,CASSQDSPGSNTEAFF
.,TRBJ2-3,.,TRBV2,TGTGCCAGCAGTCCTAGCACAGATACGCAGTATTTT,CASSPSTDTQYF
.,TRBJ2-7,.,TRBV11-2,TGTGCCAGTACGGACAGCACCTACGAGCAGTACTTC,CASTDSTYEQYF
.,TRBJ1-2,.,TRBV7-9,TGTGCCAGCAGCTTAGGACAGCTTCTCTATGGCTACACCTTC,CASSLGQLLYGYTF
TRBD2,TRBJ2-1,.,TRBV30,TGTGCCTGGGGCGTGGTGGGGAGCGGGAACAATGAGCAGTTCTTC,CAWGVVGSGNNEQFF
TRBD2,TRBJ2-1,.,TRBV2,TGTGCCAGCAGTGAGCGGGCGGGGGGCAATGAGCAGTTCTTC,CASSERAGGNEQFF
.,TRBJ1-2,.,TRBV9,TGTGCCAGCAGCGTAGCGGGGGTTTCCCACTATGGCTACACCTTC,CASSVAGVSHYGYTF
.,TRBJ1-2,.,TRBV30,TGTGCCTGGAGTCGGGGGGTTGGTCTCCTCTATGGCTACACCTTC,CAWSRGVGLLYGYTF
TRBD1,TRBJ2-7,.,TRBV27,TGTGCCAGCAGTTGGACAGGGGGAAATTTCTACGAGCAGTACTTC,CASSWTGGNFYEQYF
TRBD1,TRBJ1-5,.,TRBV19,TGTGCCAGTAGTGTTACCGGGACAGGGGGCAATCAGCCCCAGCATTTT,CASSVTGTGGNQPQHF
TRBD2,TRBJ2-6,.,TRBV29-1,TGCAGCGTTGGGGGGGGGAGCCTGGGGTCTGGGGCCAACGTCCTGACTTTC,CSVGGGSLGSGANVLTF
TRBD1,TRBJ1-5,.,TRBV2,TGTGCCAGCAGTGAGGGACAGGGAGAACAGCCCCAGCATTTT,CASSEGQGEQPQHF
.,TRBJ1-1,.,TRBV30,TGTGCCTGGAGTCCAGCCGACTCGGGAGGGACTGAAGCTTTCTTT,CAWSPADSGGTEAFF
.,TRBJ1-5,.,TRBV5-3,TGTGCCAGAAGCTTCCTTCCAGGGGCTTTCAGGGGATCCCCCGGCCAGCCCCAGCATTTT,CARSFLPGAFRGSPGQPQHF
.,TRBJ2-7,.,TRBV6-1,TGTGCCAGCAGTGAAGCTTCGGCTACTAGCAGATTCTACGAGCAGTACTTC,CASSEASATSRFYEQYF
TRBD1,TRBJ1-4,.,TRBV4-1,TGCGCCAGCAGCCAAGATACAGGGGGCATTGAAAAACTGTTTTTT,CASSQDTGGIEKLFF
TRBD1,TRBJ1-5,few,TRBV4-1,TGCGCCAGCAGCCAGGGACAGGGGGTCCGTCAGCCCCAGCATTTT,CASSQGQGVRQPQHF
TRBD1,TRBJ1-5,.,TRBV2,TGTGCCAGCAGTTCACAGGGGATGAGCAATCAGCCCCAGCATTTT,CASSSQGMSNQPQHF
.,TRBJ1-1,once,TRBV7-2,TGTGCCAGCAGCTTAGTCGCTAGGAACACTGAAGCTTTCTTT,CASSLVARNTEAFF
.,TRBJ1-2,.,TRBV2,TGTGCCAGCAATTCAGGGGCGAATGGCTACACCTTC,CASNSGANGYTF
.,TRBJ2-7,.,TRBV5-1,TGCGCCAGCAGCTTGGGGCCAACAGGGTTCTCAAGTGAGCAGTACTTC,CASSLGPTGFSSEQYF
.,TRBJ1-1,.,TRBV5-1,TGCGCCAGCAGCGAAGGACAGAACACTGAAGCTTTCTTT,CASSEGQNTEAFF
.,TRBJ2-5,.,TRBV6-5,TGTGCCAGCAGAGACACCGGAGGGGCAGAGACCCAGTACTTC,CASRDTGGAETQYF
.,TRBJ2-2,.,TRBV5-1,TGCGCCAGCAGCTTGGAGGCGGTGTACGGGGAGCTGTTTTTT,CASSLEAVYGELFF
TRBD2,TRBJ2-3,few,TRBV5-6,TGTGCCAGCAGGTGGGGACTAGCAAGTAGCACAGATACGCAGTATTTT,CASRWGLASSTDTQYF
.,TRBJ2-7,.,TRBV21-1,TGTGCCAGCAGCAAAGTCCCTGACGAGCAGTACTTC,CASSKVPDEQYF
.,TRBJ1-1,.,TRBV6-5,TGTGCCAGCAGTACGGGACACTCGAACACTGAAGCTTTCTTT,CASSTGHSNTEAFF
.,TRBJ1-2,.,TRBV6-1,TGTGCCAGCAGTGAAACTTGGGTCCAGGGCTCGGATGGCTACACCTTC,CASSETWVQGSDGYTF
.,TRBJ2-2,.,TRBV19,TGTGCCAGTAGTACTGGTCCACAGGGCGCGAACACCGGGGAGCTGTTTTTT,CASSTGPQGANTGELFF
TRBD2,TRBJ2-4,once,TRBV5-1,TGCGCCAGCAGCTTGGAGCGGGAGCCGTGGGCCAAAAACATTCAGTACTTC,CASSLEREPWAKNIQYF
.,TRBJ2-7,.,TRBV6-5,TGTGCCACAGAACCGGACTCACCTTTAATGGGGGAGCAGTACTTC,CATEPDSPLMGEQYF
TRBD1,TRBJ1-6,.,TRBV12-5,TGTGCTAGCGCCTGGGGGGAACGGACAGGGGGTTCACCCCTCCACTTT,CASAWGERTGGSPLHF
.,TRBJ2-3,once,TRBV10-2,TGCGCCAGCAGTGGGACTATAGGGCAATCTAGGGATACGCAGTATTTT,CASSGTIGQSRDTQYF
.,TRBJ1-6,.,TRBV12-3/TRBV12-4,TGTGCCAGCAGTTGGGGGGACTCACCCCTCCACTTT,CASSWGDSPLHF
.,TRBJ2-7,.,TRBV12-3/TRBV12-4,TGTGCCAGCAGTTTCCCCGAGAGCCAGCAGTACTTC,CASSFPESQQYF
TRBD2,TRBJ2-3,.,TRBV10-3,TGTGCCATCAGCCCCGGGACTAGTGCGACAGATACGCAGTATTTT,CAISPGTSATDTQYF
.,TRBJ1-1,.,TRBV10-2,TGCGCCAGCAGTGAGTGGAGGGATACTGAAGCTTTCTTT,CASSEWRDTEAFF
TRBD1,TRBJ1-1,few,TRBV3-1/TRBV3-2,TGTGCCAGCAGCGGGACTGGACAGGGCAGGACTGAAGCTTTCTTT,CASSGTGQGRTEAFF
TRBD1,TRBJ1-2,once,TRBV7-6,TGTGCCAGCAGCCCCGGGACAGGGGGCCGGCAGATCTATGGCTACACCTTC,CASSPGTGGRQIYGYTF
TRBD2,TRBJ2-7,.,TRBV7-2,TGTGCCAGCAGCTGGGGACTAGCGGGACCCTACGAGCAGTACTTC,CASSWGLAGPYEQYF
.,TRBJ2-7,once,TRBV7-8,TGTGCCAGCAGCTTAGCCCCTTATCCCTACGAGCAGTACTTC,CASSLAPYPYEQYF
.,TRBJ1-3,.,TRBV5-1,TGCGCCAGCAGCTTGGGACAGATACTCTCTGGAAACACCATATATTTT,CASSLGQILSGNTIYF
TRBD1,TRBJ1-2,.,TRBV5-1,TGCGCCAGCAGCCAGTTGGGGGGGAACGCCGGGACAGGGATTAATGGCTACACCTTC,CASSQLGGNAGTGINGYTF
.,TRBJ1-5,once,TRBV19,TGTGCCAGTAGCGGGAGCAATCAGCCCCAGCATTTT,CASSGSNQPQHF
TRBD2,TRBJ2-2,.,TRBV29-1,TGCAGCGTTGGACTAGCGGGCGGGGAGCTGTTTTTT,CSVGLAGGELFF
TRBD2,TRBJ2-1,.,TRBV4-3,TGCGCCAGCAGCCCCGGGACTAGCTCCTACAATGAGCAGTTCTTC,CASSPGTSSYNEQFF
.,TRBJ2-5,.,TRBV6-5,TGTGCCAGCTCGGCGGTGGGTTCTCAAGAGACCCAGTACTTC,CASSAVGSQETQYF
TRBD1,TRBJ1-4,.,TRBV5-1,TGCGCCAGCAGCATACTCACAGGGGGTAGTGAAAAACTGTTTTTT,CASSILTGGSEKLFF
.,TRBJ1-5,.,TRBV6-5,TGTGCCAGCGGATGGACAGACTATAATCAGCCCCAGCATTTT,CASGWTDYNQPQHF
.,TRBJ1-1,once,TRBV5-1,TGCGCCAGCAGCTCTAGGAGTGTGGGCACTGAAGCTTTCTTT,CASSSRSVGTEAFF
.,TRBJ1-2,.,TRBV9,TGTGCCAGCAGCGCTCCGGACACCAACCTTCACTATGGCTACACCTTC,CASSAPDTNLHYGYTF
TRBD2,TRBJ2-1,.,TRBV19,TGTGCCAGTAGTCGTGAGACTAGCGGGTGGTACAATGAGCAGTTCTTC,CASSRETSGWYNEQFF